This T cell receptor (beta chain) derives from a study of CD8+ T cells in alopecia areata. The sequencing template was cDNA reverse transcribed from extracted RNA. The table came from immunoSEQ multiplex PCR; TCRdb's copy has only in-frame clones and leaves some out. The sample has roughly 120,000 clones, 50% to 55% seen once; the top ten hold 0.45% to 0.5%. Germline CDR1 reads SGHNT; CDR2 reads YYREEE (reference sequence). V lost 1 base, J lost 1 base, and 20 bases lay in between. This CDR3 spans 18 amino acids. The treatment was: oral pan-JAK inhibitor, 5-10 mg twice daily. In this sample, this clone turned up a few times.

Sequencing used CD4+ T cells sorted from blood, obtained at week 4, from a patient treated with tofacitinib. This sequence was found in a human donor with alopecia areata. The chain couples TRBV5-4 to TRBJ1-2, with D possibly TRBD1 on 6 matching bases. The CDR3 DNA sequence: TGTGCCAGCAGCTTGATTGGACCCAGGGGACCACTTAACTATGGCTACACCTTC. Translation: CASSLIGPRGPLNYGYTF. The full variable domain, in which reference TRBV5-4 and TRBJ1-2 provide the parts outside the CDR3, is ETGVTQSPTHLIKTRGQQVTLRCSSQSGHNTVSWYQQALGQGPQFIFQYYREEENGRGNFPPRFSGLQFPNYSSELNVNALELDDSALYLCASSLIGPRGPLNYGYTFGSGTRLTVV.